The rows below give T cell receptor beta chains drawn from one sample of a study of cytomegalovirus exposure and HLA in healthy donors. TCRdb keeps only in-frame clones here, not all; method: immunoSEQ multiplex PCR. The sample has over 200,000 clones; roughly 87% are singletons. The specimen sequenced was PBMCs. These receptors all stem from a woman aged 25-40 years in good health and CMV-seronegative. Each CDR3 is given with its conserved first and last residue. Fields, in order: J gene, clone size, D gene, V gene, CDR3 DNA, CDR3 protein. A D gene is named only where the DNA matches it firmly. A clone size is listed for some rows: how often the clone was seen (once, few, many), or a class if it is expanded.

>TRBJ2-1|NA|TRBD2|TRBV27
TGTGCCAGCAGTCTGAGCGGGACTGGTTACAATGAGCAGTTCTTC
CASSLSGTGYNEQFF
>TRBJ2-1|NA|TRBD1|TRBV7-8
TGTGCCAGCAGCTTAGTTTTTAGGGGACAGGGTTACAATGAGCAGTTCTTC
CASSLVFRGQGYNEQFF
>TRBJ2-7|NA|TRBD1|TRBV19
TGTGCCGCCGGACAGGGGCCTACCTACGAGCAGTACTTC
CAAGQGPTYEQYF
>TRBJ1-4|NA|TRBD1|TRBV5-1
TGCGCCAGCAGAACCGGGACAGGGAGCGGAGGCGAAAAACTGTTTTTT
CASRTGTGSGGEKLFF
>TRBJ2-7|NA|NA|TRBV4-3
TGCGCCAGCAGCCAAGATTTGGGATTCTACGAGCAGTACTTC
CASSQDLGFYEQYF
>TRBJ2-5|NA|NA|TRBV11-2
TGTGCCAGCAGCTTAGTTCGGGGCCGGGAGACCCAGTACTTC
CASSLVRGRETQYF
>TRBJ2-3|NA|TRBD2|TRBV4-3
TGCGCCAGCAGCCAAACCCTACTAGCGACTAGCACAGATACGCAGTATTTT
CASSQTLLATSTDTQYF
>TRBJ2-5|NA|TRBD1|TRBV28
TGTACCAGCAACATAGGGACAGGGGGCTCGCGGGAGACCCAGTACTTC
CTSNIGTGGSRETQYF
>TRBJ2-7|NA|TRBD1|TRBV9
TGTGCCAGCAGCCCACCCCCGGGACAGGGGACATACGAGCAGTACTTC
CASSPPPGQGTYEQYF
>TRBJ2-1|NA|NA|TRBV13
TGTGCCAGCAGCGCAGCCAACGGGGGTATCCATGAGCAGTTCTTC
CASSAANGGIHEQFF
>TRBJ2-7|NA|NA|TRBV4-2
TGTGCCAGCAGCCAAGGGGGTACAGCCATTGCCTACGAGCAGTACTTC
CASSQGGTAIAYEQYF
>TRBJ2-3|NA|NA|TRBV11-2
TGTGCCAGCAGCTTCCCGGACGGAACCACAGATACGCAGTATTTT
CASSFPDGTTDTQYF
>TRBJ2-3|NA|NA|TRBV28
TGTGCCAGCAAGCTGGGCGGTCCGGCAAGCTCCACAGATACGCAGTATTTT
CASKLGGPASSTDTQYF
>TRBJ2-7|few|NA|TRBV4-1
TGCGCCAGCAGCCAAGTACAGGTCAGGCAGGAGCAGTACTTC
CASSQVQVRQEQYF
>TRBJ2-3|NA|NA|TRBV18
TGTGCCAGCTCAACTAGCACAGATACGCAGTATTTT
CASSTSTDTQYF
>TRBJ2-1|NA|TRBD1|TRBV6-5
TGTGCCAGCAGTCATGGACAGGGGGCTTACAATGAGCAGTTCTTC
CASSHGQGAYNEQFF
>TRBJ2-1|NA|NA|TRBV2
TGTGCCAGCAGGCTGGGACTTGACTACTACAATGAGCAGTTCTTC
CASRLGLDYYNEQFF
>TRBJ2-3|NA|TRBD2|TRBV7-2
TGTGCCAGCAGCCTGCGGACTAGCGGGGTAGCTAGCACAGATACGCAGTATTTT
CASSLRTSGVASTDTQYF
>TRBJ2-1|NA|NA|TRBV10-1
TGCGCCAGCAGCAACCCCCAGGGGAGGTGGCCTTACAATGAGCAGTTCTTC
CASSNPQGRWPYNEQFF
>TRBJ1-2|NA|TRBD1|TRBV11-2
TGTGCCAGCAGGCCTAGGGGGCGCGGGTACTATGGCTACACCTTC
CASRPRGRGYYGYTF
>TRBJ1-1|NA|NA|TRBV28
TGTGCCAGCAGGGGGGGCGGATTGTCGATGATAGCTTTCTTT
CASRGGGLSMIAFF
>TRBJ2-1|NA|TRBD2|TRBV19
TGTGCCAGTAAAAGTGGGCTAGCGGGATCCTACAATGAGCAGTTCTTC
CASKSGLAGSYNEQFF
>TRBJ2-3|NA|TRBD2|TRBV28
TGTGCCAGCAGTTCCCGGGACTACAAACTCACAGATACGCAGTATTTT
CASSSRDYKLTDTQYF
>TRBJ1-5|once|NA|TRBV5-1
TGCGCCAGCAGCTTGGACAGCTATAGCAATCAGCCCCAGCATTTT
CASSLDSYSNQPQHF
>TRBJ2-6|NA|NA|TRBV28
TGTGCCAGCAGTATATACAGCTCTGGGGCCAACGTCCTGACTTTC
CASSIYSSGANVLTF
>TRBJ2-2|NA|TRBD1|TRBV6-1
TGTGCCAGCAGTGCCCTGACAGGGGTCGTCGGGGAGCTGTTTTTT
CASSALTGVVGELFF
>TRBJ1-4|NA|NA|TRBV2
TGTGCCAGCAGCAGACGGGGAGTTAGCGAAAAACTGTTTTTT
CASSRRGVSEKLFF
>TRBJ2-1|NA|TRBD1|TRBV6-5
TGTGCCACCCGACCCGGGACAGCCTCCTACAATGAGCAGTTCTTC
CATRPGTASYNEQFF
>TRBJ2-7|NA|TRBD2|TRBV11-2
TGTGCCAGCAGTAGCGGGACTAGCGGGAGGGCCTACGAGCAGTACTTC
CASSSGTSGRAYEQYF
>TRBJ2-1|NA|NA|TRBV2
TGTGCCAGCAGTGAAGGGGGGCAAATTGAGCAGTTCTTC
CASSEGGQIEQFF
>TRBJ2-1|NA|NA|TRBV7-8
TGTGCCAGCAGCTTAGAAGGTCCTATTCATGAGCAGTTCTTC
CASSLEGPIHEQFF
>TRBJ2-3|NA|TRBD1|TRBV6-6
TGTGCCAGCACCGGGACAGGGGGTGTAGATACGCAGTATTTT
CASTGTGGVDTQYF
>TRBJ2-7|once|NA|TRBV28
TGTGCCAGCAGGTTGGCCGGGGGGCAGGCCTACGAGCAGTACTTC
CASRLAGGQAYEQYF
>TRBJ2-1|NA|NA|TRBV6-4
TGTGCCAGCAGTGAAGCGGAGACTACCTCCTACAATGAGCAGTTCTTC
CASSEAETTSYNEQFF
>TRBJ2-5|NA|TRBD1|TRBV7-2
TGTGCCAGCAGCTTCGACAGGGGTGGAGAGACCCAGTACTTC
CASSFDRGGETQYF
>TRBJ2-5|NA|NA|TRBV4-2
TGTGCCAGCAGCCAAGACGGCAGGGGGGGAACGGCCCAGTACTTC
CASSQDGRGGTAQYF
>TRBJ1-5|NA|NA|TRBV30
TGTGCCTGGAGTGAACAGGACAATCAGCCCCAGCATTTT
CAWSEQDNQPQHF
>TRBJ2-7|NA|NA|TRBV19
TGTGCCAGTAGTCCCGGGACACCCTACGAGCAGTACTTC
CASSPGTPYEQYF
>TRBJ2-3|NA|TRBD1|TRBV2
TGTGCCAGCGAACGGGGACAGAGCACAGATACGCAGTATTTT
CASERGQSTDTQYF
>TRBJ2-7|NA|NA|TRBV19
TGTGCCAGTGCGTACAGGCAAGATACCTACGAGCAGTACTTC
CASAYRQDTYEQYF
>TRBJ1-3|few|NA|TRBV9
TGTGCCAGCAGCGTAGGCAGTACCTCTGGAAACACCATATATTTT
CASSVGSTSGNTIYF
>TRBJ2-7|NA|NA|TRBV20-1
TGCAGTGCCGTACTGACGGGGGAGCAGTACTTC
CSAVLTGEQYF
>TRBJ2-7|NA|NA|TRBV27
TGTGCCAGCAGTTTATCGATTGGGGGCTCCTACGAGCAGTACTTC
CASSLSIGGSYEQYF
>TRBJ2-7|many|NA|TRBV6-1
TGTGCCAGCAGTGAAACTAGCTTGGGCGAGCAGTACTTC
CASSETSLGEQYF
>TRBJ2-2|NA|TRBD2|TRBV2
TGTGCCAGCAGTCCGACTAGCGGGACGTATACCGGGGAGCTGTTTTTT
CASSPTSGTYTGELFF
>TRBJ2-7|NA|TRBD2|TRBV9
TGTGCCAGCAGCGTAGGTGGGAGGGCCCTCGAGCAGTACTTC
CASSVGGRALEQYF
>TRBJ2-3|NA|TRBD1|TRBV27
TGTGCCACCACACGGACAGGACTTACTAGCACAGATACGCAGTATTTT
CATTRTGLTSTDTQYF
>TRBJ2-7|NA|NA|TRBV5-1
TGCGCCAGCAGCTTGGCTGTAGGACACGAGCAGTACTTC
CASSLAVGHEQYF
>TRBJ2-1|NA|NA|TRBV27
TGTGCCAGCGCCTCGACTCCGATGGGCGATGAGCAGTTCTTC
CASASTPMGDEQFF
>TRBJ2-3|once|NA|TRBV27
TGTGCCAGCAGTTTATCCCCGAGGGAGCGGAGCACAGATACGCAGTATTTT
CASSLSPRERSTDTQYF
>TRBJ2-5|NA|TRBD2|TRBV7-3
TGTGCCAGCAGCTTAGTGGGACTAGTGGGAGAGACCCAGTACTTC
CASSLVGLVGETQYF
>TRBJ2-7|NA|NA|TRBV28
TGTGCCAGCAGTTTATCCTTGAGCTCCTACGAGCAGTACTTC
CASSLSLSSYEQYF
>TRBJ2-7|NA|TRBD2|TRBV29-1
TGCAGCGCTCGACTAGCGGGAAAAGGAGGGGCTTTCTACGAGCAGTACTTC
CSARLAGKGGAFYEQYF
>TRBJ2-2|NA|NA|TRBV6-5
TGTGCCAGCAGTTACTTCCTAGTCGACACCGGGGAGCTGTTTTTT
CASSYFLVDTGELFF
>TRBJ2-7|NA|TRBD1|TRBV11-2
TGTGCCAGCAGCTTCACCGGGACAGGCGCCTACGAGCAGTACTTC
CASSFTGTGAYEQYF